The T cell receptor (beta chain) under discussion was sequenced for a study of T cell changes during pregnancy in multiple sclerosis. The data were produced by immunoSEQ multiplex PCR, yet TCRdb's version contains in-frame clones alone and is incomplete. Of around 78,000 clones in the sample, roughly 89% are singletons; the top ten hold about 0.7%. The CDR3 is 19 residues long. CDR1 and CDR2 (germline): SEHNR, FQNEAQ (reference sequence). V was pared by 0 bases and J by 5 bases, with 14 bases of the junction left unmatched. The source of this sequence is a female donor in good health, enrolled as a control in a pregnancy study. Here the sequenced sample was peripheral blood, taken in the third trimester of pregnancy. The chain links TRBV7-9 to TRBJ2-2, with TRBD2 matching over 8 bases. The CDR3 protein is CASSLAQGAGDRRTGELFF. CDR3 DNA sequence: TGTGCCAGCAGCTTAGCGCAAGGAGCGGGAGATCGTCGGACCGGGGAGCTGTTTTTT.